Listed below are T cell receptor beta chains from one sample, sequenced in a study of T cell responses to AZD1222 COVID-19 vaccine. TCRdb's copy holds only in-frame clones and misses some; the assay was immunoSEQ multiplex PCR. The table records about 93,000 clones, just over 85% of them present only once. Sequenced here: peripheral blood, sampled on day 0 of AZD1222 vaccination. The source of these receptors is an adult in good health. Each CDR3 is given with its conserved first and last residue. A D gene is named only where the DNA matches it firmly. Only part of the rows carry a size: once, few, many, or a class if the clone is expanded.

clone_size: NA; v_call: TRBV7-2; j_call: TRBJ2-7; d_call: NA; cdr3_nt: TGTGCCAGCAGCTTAGGGGCAGGAGCTACTTACGAGCAGTACTTC; cdr3_aa: CASSLGAGATYEQYF
clone_size: NA; v_call: TRBV9; j_call: TRBJ2-3; d_call: TRBD1; cdr3_nt: TGTGCCAGCAGCGTAGATGGGACAGGGCTTTGGACAGATACGCAGTATTTT; cdr3_aa: CASSVDGTGLWTDTQYF
clone_size: NA; v_call: TRBV29-1; j_call: TRBJ2-7; d_call: TRBD1; cdr3_nt: TGCAGCGTTGATGCAGGACAGGCTGGAGAGCAGTACTTC; cdr3_aa: CSVDAGQAGEQYF
clone_size: NA; v_call: TRBV5-6; j_call: TRBJ2-7; d_call: NA; cdr3_nt: TGTGCCAGCAGCTTGGCCTGGGGCGAGCAGTACTTC; cdr3_aa: CASSLAWGEQYF
clone_size: NA; v_call: TRBV2; j_call: TRBJ1-1; d_call: NA; cdr3_nt: TGTGCCAGCAGCATCGAGGAAGTCCACACTGAAGCTTTCTTT; cdr3_aa: CASSIEEVHTEAFF
clone_size: NA; v_call: TRBV18; j_call: TRBJ1-2; d_call: TRBD1; cdr3_nt: TGTGCCAGCTCACCTCAACAGGGGAGGTCTAACTATGGCTACACCTTC; cdr3_aa: CASSPQQGRSNYGYTF
clone_size: few; v_call: TRBV6-2/TRBV6-3; j_call: TRBJ2-7; d_call: NA; cdr3_nt: TGTGCCAGCAGTCAGGACACTCGGGAGCAGTACTTC; cdr3_aa: CASSQDTREQYF
clone_size: NA; v_call: TRBV27; j_call: TRBJ1-2; d_call: NA; cdr3_nt: TGTGCCAGCAGTTTCGGGCAGGGTTTAGCTAACTATGGCTACACCTTC; cdr3_aa: CASSFGQGLANYGYTF
clone_size: NA; v_call: TRBV6-5; j_call: TRBJ1-1; d_call: NA; cdr3_nt: TGTGCCAGCGGGGATCTCACTGAAGCTTTCTTT; cdr3_aa: CASGDLTEAFF
clone_size: NA; v_call: TRBV19; j_call: TRBJ2-5; d_call: NA; cdr3_nt: TGTGCCAGTAGTATTCCTCCACGGGAGACCCAGTACTTC; cdr3_aa: CASSIPPRETQYF
clone_size: NA; v_call: TRBV5-1; j_call: TRBJ2-7; d_call: NA; cdr3_nt: TGCGCCAGCAGCTCCACACCCAGGGGTTTAAGGGGCGAGCAGTACTTC; cdr3_aa: CASSSTPRGLRGEQYF
clone_size: NA; v_call: TRBV12-3/TRBV12-4; j_call: TRBJ1-1; d_call: NA; cdr3_nt: TGTGCCAGCAGATCTGGTTCGGGTGCCGAAGCTTTCTTT; cdr3_aa: CASRSGSGAEAFF
clone_size: NA; v_call: TRBV2; j_call: TRBJ2-7; d_call: TRBD1; cdr3_nt: TGTGCCAGCAGTGAAGTTGGGACAGGCACCCACGAGCAGTACTTC; cdr3_aa: CASSEVGTGTHEQYF
clone_size: NA; v_call: TRBV5-4; j_call: TRBJ1-2; d_call: NA; cdr3_nt: TGTGCCAGCAGCTTGGGACAGGTCCGAAACTATGGCTACACCTTC; cdr3_aa: CASSLGQVRNYGYTF
clone_size: once; v_call: TRBV9; j_call: TRBJ2-5; d_call: TRBD1; cdr3_nt: TGTGCCAGCAGCACGGGACAGGGTCGGGAGACCCAGTACTTC; cdr3_aa: CASSTGQGRETQYF
clone_size: NA; v_call: TRBV5-4; j_call: TRBJ1-3; d_call: NA; cdr3_nt: TGTGCCAGCAGCTTGCCCAGTGGAAACACCATATATTTT; cdr3_aa: CASSLPSGNTIYF
clone_size: NA; v_call: TRBV19; j_call: TRBJ1-1; d_call: NA; cdr3_nt: TGTGCCAGTAGCTCAGGGAGTACTTTGAACACTGAAGCTTTCTTT; cdr3_aa: CASSSGSTLNTEAFF
clone_size: once; v_call: TRBV7-6; j_call: TRBJ1-4; d_call: TRBD1; cdr3_nt: TGTGCCAGCAGCCAGGGACAGGGAAATGAAAAACTGTTTTTT; cdr3_aa: CASSQGQGNEKLFF
clone_size: NA; v_call: TRBV3-1/TRBV3-2; j_call: TRBJ2-2; d_call: NA; cdr3_nt: TGTGCCAGCCGACACAGCGGGCGGACGAACACCGGGGAGCTGTTTTTT; cdr3_aa: CASRHSGRTNTGELFF
clone_size: once; v_call: TRBV30; j_call: TRBJ1-1; d_call: NA; cdr3_nt: NA; cdr3_aa: CAWSILVMVNTEAFF
clone_size: NA; v_call: TRBV7-6; j_call: TRBJ2-3; d_call: NA; cdr3_nt: TGTGCCAGCAGCTTTCAGGGCACAGATACGCAGTATTTT; cdr3_aa: CASSFQGTDTQYF
clone_size: NA; v_call: TRBV6-4; j_call: TRBJ2-1; d_call: TRBD1; cdr3_nt: TGTGCCAGCAGTGAATTCTCGTCGGGACAGGAGCAGTTCTTC; cdr3_aa: CASSEFSSGQEQFF
clone_size: NA; v_call: TRBV19; j_call: TRBJ2-7; d_call: NA; cdr3_nt: TGTGCCAGTAGTATCGGGCGCTCGAGGGGCTACGAGCAGTACTTC; cdr3_aa: CASSIGRSRGYEQYF
clone_size: NA; v_call: TRBV7-6; j_call: TRBJ1-1; d_call: TRBD1; cdr3_nt: TGTGCCAGCAGCTTGGTAGGGCGGACAGGAGTGAACACTGAAGCTTTCTTT; cdr3_aa: CASSLVGRTGVNTEAFF
clone_size: NA; v_call: TRBV7-2; j_call: TRBJ1-1; d_call: NA; cdr3_nt: TGTGCCAGCATTCCGAGGCCAGGGTTGAACACTGAAGCTTTCTTT; cdr3_aa: CASIPRPGLNTEAFF
clone_size: NA; v_call: TRBV5-5; j_call: TRBJ1-2; d_call: TRBD1; cdr3_nt: TGTGCCAGCAGCCCCGACAGGGGCTATGGCTACACCTTC; cdr3_aa: CASSPDRGYGYTF
clone_size: NA; v_call: TRBV20-1; j_call: TRBJ1-1; d_call: NA; cdr3_nt: TGCAGTGCCGCCAGGAACACTGAAGCTTTCTTT; cdr3_aa: CSAARNTEAFF
clone_size: NA; v_call: TRBV28; j_call: TRBJ2-7; d_call: NA; cdr3_nt: TGTGCCAGCAGTCCCGGGACGGCGGTGGCTGAGCAGTACTTC; cdr3_aa: CASSPGTAVAEQYF
clone_size: NA; v_call: TRBV11-2; j_call: TRBJ2-7; d_call: TRBD2; cdr3_nt: TGTGCCAGCAGCTTACACTTCCCGGGACTAGCGCTTTACTACGAGCAGTACTTC; cdr3_aa: CASSLHFPGLALYYEQYF
clone_size: few; v_call: TRBV6-5; j_call: TRBJ1-2; d_call: TRBD1; cdr3_nt: TGTGCCAGCAGTTACTCGGGGGCAGGGGGCAACTATGGCTACACCTTC; cdr3_aa: CASSYSGAGGNYGYTF
clone_size: NA; v_call: TRBV11-2; j_call: TRBJ1-5; d_call: NA; cdr3_nt: TGTGCCAGCAGCTTAGCCCTTTATCAGCCCCAGCATTTT; cdr3_aa: CASSLALYQPQHF
clone_size: NA; v_call: TRBV18; j_call: TRBJ1-3; d_call: NA; cdr3_nt: TGTGCCAGCTCACCAAGCACAGGGAACGGAAACACCATATATTTT; cdr3_aa: CASSPSTGNGNTIYF
clone_size: NA; v_call: TRBV7-7; j_call: TRBJ1-4; d_call: NA; cdr3_nt: TGTGCCAGCAGCAGACTCATGGGTGAAAAACTGTTTTTT; cdr3_aa: CASSRLMGEKLFF
clone_size: NA; v_call: TRBV7-2; j_call: TRBJ2-5; d_call: NA; cdr3_nt: TGTGCCAGCAGCTTAGGTGATCTAGGGGCCCAGTACTTC; cdr3_aa: CASSLGDLGAQYF
clone_size: NA; v_call: TRBV4-2; j_call: TRBJ2-7; d_call: TRBD2; cdr3_nt: TGTGCCAGCAGCCAATTCGCCTTAGCGGGAGAAACCTACGAGCAGTACTTC; cdr3_aa: CASSQFALAGETYEQYF
clone_size: NA; v_call: TRBV5-1; j_call: TRBJ2-5; d_call: TRBD2; cdr3_nt: TGCGCCAGCAGCTTGGCTAGCGGGGGGCAAGAGACCCAGTACTTC; cdr3_aa: CASSLASGGQETQYF
clone_size: NA; v_call: TRBV6-6; j_call: TRBJ2-3; d_call: TRBD2; cdr3_nt: TGTGCCAGCAGCTATCCCACTAGCGGGGGTCTCCGGGGCACAGATACGCAGTATTTT; cdr3_aa: CASSYPTSGGLRGTDTQYF